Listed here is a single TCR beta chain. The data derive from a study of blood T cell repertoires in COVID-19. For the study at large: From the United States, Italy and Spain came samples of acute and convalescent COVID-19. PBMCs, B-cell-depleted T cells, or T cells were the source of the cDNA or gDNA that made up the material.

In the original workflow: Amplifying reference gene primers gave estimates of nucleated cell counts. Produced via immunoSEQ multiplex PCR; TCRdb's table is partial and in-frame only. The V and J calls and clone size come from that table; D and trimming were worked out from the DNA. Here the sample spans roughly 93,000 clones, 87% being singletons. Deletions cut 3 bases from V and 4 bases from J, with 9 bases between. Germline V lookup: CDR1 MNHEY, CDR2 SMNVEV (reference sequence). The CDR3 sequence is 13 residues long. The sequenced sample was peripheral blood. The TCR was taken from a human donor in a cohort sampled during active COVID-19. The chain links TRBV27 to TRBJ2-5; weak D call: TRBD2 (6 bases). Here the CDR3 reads CASSFQGGETQYF. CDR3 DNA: TGTGCCAGCAGTTTCCAGGGAGGAGAGACCCAGTACTTC.